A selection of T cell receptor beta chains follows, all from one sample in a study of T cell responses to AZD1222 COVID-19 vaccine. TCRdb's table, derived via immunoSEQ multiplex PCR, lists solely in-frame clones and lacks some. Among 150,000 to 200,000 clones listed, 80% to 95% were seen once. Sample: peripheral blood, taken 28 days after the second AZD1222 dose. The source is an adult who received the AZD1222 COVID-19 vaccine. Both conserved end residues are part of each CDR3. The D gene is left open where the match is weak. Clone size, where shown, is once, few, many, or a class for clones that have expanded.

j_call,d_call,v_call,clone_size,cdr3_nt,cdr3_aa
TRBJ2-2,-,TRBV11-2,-,TGTGCCAGCAGCTTAGTGGTCGGCAGGGATTGGACCGGGGAGCTGTTTTTT,CASSLVVGRDWTGELFF
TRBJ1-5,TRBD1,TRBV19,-,TGTGCCAGTAGTACAAACAGGGGTAACGGCAATCAGCCCCAGCATTTT,CASSTNRGNGNQPQHF
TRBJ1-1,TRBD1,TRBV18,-,TGTGCCAGCTCACCCGGACAGGGCCTGGGTGAAGCTTTCTTT,CASSPGQGLGEAFF
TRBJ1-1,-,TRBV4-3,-,TGCGCCAGCAGCCAAGAGTCGCCTGGGGTCACTGAAGCTTTCTTT,CASSQESPGVTEAFF
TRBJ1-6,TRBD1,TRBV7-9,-,TGTGCCAGCAGCGAACCAGGGGGCCTCTATAATTCACCCCTCCACTTT,CASSEPGGLYNSPLHF
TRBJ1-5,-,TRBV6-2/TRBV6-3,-,TGTGCCAGCAGTTGGGACTCAGGGGGCAATCAGCCCCAGCATTTT,CASSWDSGGNQPQHF
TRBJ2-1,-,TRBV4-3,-,TGCGCCAGCAGCCAAACGACTCGCGGATTTGAACAGTTCTTC,CASSQTTRGFEQFF
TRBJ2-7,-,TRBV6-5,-,TGTGCCAGCAGCCTCGGACAGCCCTTCTACGAGCAGTACTTC,CASSLGQPFYEQYF
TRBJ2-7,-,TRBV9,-,TGTGCCAGCAGCGTATCCCCATCCTCCTACGAGCAGTACTTC,CASSVSPSSYEQYF
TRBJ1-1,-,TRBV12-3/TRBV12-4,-,TGTGCCAGCACTCGGACCGACGACACTGAAGCTTTCTTT,CASTRTDDTEAFF
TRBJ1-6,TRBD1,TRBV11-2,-,TGTGCCAGCAGCCAGGACAGGACCGGGAGCTCCTATAATTCACCCCTCCACTTT,CASSQDRTGSSYNSPLHF
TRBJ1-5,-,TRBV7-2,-,TGTGCCAGCAGCTTGGGATCCGGCAATCAGCCCCAGCATTTT,CASSLGSGNQPQHF
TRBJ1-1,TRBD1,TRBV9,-,TGTGCCAGCAGCAGCCGGGACAGGGTCACTGAAGCTTTCTTT,CASSSRDRVTEAFF
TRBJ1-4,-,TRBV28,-,TGTGCCAGCAGTTTACGGGGGCCCCCTAATGAAAAACTGTTTTTT,CASSLRGPPNEKLFF
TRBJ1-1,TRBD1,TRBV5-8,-,TGTGCCAGCAGCCCGGATCGGACAGGGACTTCCACTGAAGCTTTCTTT,CASSPDRTGTSTEAFF
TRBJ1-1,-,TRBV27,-,TGTGCCAGCAGTTTCTCGGCACTTAACACTGAAGCTTTCTTT,CASSFSALNTEAFF
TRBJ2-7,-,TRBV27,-,TGTGCCAGCAGTTTCAGGGGAGGGGACGAGCAGTACTTC,CASSFRGGDEQYF
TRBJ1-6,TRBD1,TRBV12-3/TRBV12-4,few,TGTGCCAGCCTGACAGGGCGCTATTCACCCCTCCACTTT,CASLTGRYSPLHF
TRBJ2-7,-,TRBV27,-,TGTGCCAGCAGTTCGAGGCCCAGGGGCTCCTACGAGCAGTACTTC,CASSSRPRGSYEQYF
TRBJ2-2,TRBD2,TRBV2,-,TGTGCCAGTGAGGGTCCTAGCGGTATTACCGGGGAGCTGTTTTTT,CASEGPSGITGELFF
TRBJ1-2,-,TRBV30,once,TGTGCCTGGACGACCTCGGGGGGGTATGGCTACACCTTC,CAWTTSGGYGYTF
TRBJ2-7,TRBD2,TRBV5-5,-,TGTGCCAGCAGCCCGACGGCGGGAGGAGAGACCTACGAGCAGTACTTC,CASSPTAGGETYEQYF
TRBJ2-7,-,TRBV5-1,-,TGCGCCAGCAGCCCCCTTAGCTCCTACGAGCAGTACTTC,CASSPLSSYEQYF
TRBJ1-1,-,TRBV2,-,TGTGCCAGCAGAAGAGGGTTTAGCACTGAAGCTTTCTTT,CASRRGFSTEAFF
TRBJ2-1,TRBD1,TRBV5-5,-,TGTGCCAGCAGCCCGGGACAGGGGGAGGATGAGCAGTTCTTC,CASSPGQGEDEQFF
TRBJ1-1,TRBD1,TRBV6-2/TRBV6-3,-,TGTGCCAGCAGTTTCGGGACAGGGCCGTCTTTCTTT,CASSFGTGPSFF
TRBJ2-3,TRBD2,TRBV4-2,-,TGTGCCAGCAGCCTACTAACCGGGACTAGCGGAAGAAGCAGCACAGATACGCAGTATTTT,CASSLLTGTSGRSSTDTQYF
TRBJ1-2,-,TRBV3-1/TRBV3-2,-,TGTGCCAGCAGCCAAGAGCCAGGCTCCGTGGGTGGCTACACCTTC,CASSQEPGSVGGYTF
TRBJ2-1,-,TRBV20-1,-,TGCAGTGCTAGTTATCCACTTACAACCTACAATGAGCAGTTCTTC,CSASYPLTTYNEQFF
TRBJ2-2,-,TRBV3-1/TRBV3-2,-,TGTGCCAGCAGCCTACTGAACCCCTACCCGAACACCGGGGAGCTGTTTTTT,CASSLLNPYPNTGELFF
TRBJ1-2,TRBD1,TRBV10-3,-,TGTGCCACGCGACAGGGGCCAGCTAACTATGGCTACACCTTC,CATRQGPANYGYTF
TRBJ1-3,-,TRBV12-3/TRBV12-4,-,TGTGCCAGATGGGAATCCTCTGGAAACACCATATATTTT,CARWESSGNTIYF
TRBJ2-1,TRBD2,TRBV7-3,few,TGTGCCAGCAGCTTGCCCGGGACTAGCGGGAGGGCCAACCAGGGGCAGTTCTTC,CASSLPGTSGRANQGQFF
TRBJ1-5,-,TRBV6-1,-,TGTGCCAGCAGTGAAACGGGTTCAAATCAGCCCCAGCATTTT,CASSETGSNQPQHF
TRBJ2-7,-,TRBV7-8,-,TGTGCCAGCAGCCCCGCTAGCGTTAGCTCCTACGAGCAGTACTTC,CASSPASVSSYEQYF
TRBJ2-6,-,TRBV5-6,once,TGTGCCAGCAGTCCTGGGACCGGGCGGGCCAACGTCCTGACTTTC,CASSPGTGRANVLTF